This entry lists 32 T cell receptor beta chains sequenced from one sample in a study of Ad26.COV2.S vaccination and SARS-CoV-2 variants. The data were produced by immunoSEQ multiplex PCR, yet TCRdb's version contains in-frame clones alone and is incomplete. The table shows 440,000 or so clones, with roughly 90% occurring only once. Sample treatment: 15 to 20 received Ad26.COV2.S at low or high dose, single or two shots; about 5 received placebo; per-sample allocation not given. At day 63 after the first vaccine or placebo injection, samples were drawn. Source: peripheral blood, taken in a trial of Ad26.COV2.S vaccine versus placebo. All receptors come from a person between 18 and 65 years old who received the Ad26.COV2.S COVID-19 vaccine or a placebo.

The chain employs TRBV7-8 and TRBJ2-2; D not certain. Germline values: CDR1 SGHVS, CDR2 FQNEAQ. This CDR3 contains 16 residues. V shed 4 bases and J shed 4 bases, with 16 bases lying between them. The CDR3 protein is CASSSAASRVTGELFF. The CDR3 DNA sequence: TGTGCCAGCAGCTCCGCTGCTTCCCGGGTCACCGGGGAGCTGTTTTTT.

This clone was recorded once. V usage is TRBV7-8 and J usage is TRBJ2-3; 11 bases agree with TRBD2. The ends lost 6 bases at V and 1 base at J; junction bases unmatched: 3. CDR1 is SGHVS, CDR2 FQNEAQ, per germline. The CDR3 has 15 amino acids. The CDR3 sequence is CASSLGLAGTDTQYF. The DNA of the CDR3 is TGTGCCAGCAGTTTGGGACTAGCGGGCACAGATACGCAGTATTTT.

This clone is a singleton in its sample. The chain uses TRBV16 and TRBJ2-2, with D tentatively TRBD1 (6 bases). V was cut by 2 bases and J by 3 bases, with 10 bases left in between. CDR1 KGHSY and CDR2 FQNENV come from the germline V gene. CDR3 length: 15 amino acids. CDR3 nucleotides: TGTGCCAGCAGCCAAAACAGGGTAGACACCGGGGAGCTGTTTTTT. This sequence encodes CASSQNRVDTGELFF.

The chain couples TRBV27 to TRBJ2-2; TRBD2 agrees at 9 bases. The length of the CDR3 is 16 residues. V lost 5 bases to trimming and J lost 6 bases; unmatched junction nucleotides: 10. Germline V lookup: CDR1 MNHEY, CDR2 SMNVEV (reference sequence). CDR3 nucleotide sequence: TGTGCCAGCAGTCTTAGCGGGGGCCGCCGGGCCGGGGAGCTGTTTTTT. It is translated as CASSLSGGRRAGELFF.

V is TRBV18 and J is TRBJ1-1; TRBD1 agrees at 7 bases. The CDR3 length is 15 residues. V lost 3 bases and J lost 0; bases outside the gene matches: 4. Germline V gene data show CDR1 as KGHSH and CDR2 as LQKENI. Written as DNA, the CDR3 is TGTGCCAGCTCACCGGGACAGTCAATGAACACTGAAGCTTTCTTT. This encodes CASSPGQSMNTEAFF.

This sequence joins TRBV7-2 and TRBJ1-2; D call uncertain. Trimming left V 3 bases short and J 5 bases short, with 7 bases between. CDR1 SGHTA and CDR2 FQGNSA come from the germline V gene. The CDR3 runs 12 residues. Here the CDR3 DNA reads TGTGCCAGCAGCTTGTACGGATATGGCTACACCTTC. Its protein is CASSLYGYGYTF. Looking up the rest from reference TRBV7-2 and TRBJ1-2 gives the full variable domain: GAGVSQSPSNKVTEKGKDVELRCDPISGHTALYWYRQSLGQGLEFLIYFQGNSAPDKSGLPSDRFSAERTGGSVSTLTIQRTQQEDSAVYLCASSLYGYGYTFGSGTRLTVV.

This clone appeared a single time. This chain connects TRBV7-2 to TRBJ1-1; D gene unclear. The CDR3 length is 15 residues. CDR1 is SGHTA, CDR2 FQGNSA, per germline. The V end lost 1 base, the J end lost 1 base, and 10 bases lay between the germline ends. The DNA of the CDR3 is TGTGCCAGCAGCTTAGACGGGGTGGCGAACACTGAAGCTTTCTTT. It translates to CASSLDGVANTEAFF. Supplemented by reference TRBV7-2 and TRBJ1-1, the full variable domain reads GAGVSQSPSNKVTEKGKDVELRCDPISGHTALYWYRQSLGQGLEFLIYFQGNSAPDKSGLPSDRFSAERTGGSVSTLTIQRTQQEDSAVYLCASSLDGVANTEAFFGQGTRLTVV.

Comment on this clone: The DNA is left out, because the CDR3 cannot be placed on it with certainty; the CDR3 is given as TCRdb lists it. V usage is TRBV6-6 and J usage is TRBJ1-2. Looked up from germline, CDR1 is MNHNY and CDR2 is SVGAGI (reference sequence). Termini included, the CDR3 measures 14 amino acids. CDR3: CASSSSMTGDGYTF.

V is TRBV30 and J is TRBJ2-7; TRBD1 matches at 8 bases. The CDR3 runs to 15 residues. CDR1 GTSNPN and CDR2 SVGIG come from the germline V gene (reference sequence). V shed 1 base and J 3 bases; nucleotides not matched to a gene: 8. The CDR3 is CAWSALDRVNYEQYF. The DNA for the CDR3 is TGTGCCTGGAGTGCCTTGGACAGGGTAAACTACGAGCAGTACTTC.

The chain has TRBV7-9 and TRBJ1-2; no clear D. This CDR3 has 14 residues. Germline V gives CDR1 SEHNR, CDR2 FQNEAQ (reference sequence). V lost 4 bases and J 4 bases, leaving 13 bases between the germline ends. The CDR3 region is CASSSSEVGYGYTF. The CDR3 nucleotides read TGTGCCAGCAGCTCCTCCGAGGTGGGCTATGGCTACACCTTC.

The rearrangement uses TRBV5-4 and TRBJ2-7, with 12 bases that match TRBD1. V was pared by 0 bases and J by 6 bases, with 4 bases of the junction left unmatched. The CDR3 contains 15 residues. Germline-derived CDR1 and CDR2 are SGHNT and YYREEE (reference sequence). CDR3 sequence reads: CASSLDGTGGGEQYF. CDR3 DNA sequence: TGTGCCAGCAGCTTGGACGGGACAGGGGGCGGCGAGCAGTACTTC.

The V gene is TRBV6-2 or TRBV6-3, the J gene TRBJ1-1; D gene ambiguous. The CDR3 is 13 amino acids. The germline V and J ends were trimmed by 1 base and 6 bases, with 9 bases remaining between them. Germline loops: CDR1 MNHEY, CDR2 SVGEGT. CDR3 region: CASSYWGTSEAFF. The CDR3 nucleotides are TGTGCCAGCAGTTACTGGGGAACCTCTGAAGCTTTCTTT.

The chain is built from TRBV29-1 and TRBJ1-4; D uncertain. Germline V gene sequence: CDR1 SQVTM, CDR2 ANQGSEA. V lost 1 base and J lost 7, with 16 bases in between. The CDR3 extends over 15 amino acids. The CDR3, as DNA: TGCAGCGTTGAAGTGGATTGGGGTAGAGGTGAAAAACTGTTTTTT. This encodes CSVEVDWGRGEKLFF.

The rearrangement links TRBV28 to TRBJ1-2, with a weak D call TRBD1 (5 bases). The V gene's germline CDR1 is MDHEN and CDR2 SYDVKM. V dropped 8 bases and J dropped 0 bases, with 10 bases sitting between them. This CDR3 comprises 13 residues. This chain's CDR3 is CASADSPNYGYTF. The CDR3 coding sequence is TGTGCCAGCGCAGACAGCCCTAACTATGGCTACACCTTC.

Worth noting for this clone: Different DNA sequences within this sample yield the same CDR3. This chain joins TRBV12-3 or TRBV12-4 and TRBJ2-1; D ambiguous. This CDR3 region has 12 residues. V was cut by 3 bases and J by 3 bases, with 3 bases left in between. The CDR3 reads CASSFGYNEQFF. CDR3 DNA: TGTGCCAGCAGTTTCGGCTACAATGAGCAGTTCTTC.

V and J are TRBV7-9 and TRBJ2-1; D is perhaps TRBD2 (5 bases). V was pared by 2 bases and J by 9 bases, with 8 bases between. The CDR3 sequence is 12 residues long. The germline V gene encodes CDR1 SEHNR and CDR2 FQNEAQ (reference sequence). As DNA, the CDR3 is TGTGCCAGCAGCTTATCACGGGGTGAGCAGTTCTTC. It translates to CASSLSRGEQFF.

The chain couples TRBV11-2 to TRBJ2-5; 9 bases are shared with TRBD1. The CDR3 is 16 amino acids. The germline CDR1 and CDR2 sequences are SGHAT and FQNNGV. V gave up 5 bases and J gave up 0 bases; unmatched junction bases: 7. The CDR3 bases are TGTGCCAGCAGCACCGGACAGGGGAGGAACCAAGAGACCCAGTACTTC. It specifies CASSTGQGRNQETQYF.

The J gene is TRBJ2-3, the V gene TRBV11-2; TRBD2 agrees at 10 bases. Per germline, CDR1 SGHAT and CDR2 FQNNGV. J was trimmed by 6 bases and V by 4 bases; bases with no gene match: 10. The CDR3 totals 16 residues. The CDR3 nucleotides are TGTGCCAGCAGCTCACGCCGGAGCGGGGGGGTGGATACGCAGTATTTT. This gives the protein CASSSRRSGGVDTQYF.

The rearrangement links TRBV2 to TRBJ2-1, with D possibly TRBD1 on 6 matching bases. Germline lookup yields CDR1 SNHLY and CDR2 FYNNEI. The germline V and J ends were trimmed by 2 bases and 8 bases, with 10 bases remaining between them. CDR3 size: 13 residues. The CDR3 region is CASSEQSGDEQFF. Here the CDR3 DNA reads TGTGCCAGCAGTGAACAGTCAGGGGATGAGCAGTTCTTC.

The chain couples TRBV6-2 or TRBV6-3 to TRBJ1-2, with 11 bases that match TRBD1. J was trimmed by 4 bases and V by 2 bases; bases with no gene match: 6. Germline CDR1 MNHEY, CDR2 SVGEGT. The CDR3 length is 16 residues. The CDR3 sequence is CASSYGQGANGYGYTF. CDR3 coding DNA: TGTGCCAGCAGTTACGGACAGGGGGCGAACGGCTATGGCTACACCTTC.

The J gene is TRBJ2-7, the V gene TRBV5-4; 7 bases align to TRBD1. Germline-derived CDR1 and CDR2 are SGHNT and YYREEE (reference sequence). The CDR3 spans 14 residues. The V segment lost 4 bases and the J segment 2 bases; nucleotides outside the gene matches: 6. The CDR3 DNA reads TGTGCCAGCAGCACAGGGGAACAGGCCTACGAGCAGTACTTC. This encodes CASSTGEQAYEQYF.

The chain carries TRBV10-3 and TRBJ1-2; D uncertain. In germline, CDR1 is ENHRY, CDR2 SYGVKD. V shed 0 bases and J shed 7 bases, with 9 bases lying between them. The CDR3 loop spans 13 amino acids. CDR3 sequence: CAISESEGFGYTF. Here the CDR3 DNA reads TGTGCCATCAGTGAGTCGGAGGGCTTTGGCTACACCTTC.

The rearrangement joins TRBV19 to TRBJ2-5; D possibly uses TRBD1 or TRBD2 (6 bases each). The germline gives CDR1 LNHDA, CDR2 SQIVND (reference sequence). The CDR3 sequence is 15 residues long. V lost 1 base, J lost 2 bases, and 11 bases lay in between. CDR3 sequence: CASSIGRGGQETQYF. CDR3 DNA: TGTGCCAGTAGTATAGGTAGAGGGGGGCAAGAGACCCAGTACTTC.

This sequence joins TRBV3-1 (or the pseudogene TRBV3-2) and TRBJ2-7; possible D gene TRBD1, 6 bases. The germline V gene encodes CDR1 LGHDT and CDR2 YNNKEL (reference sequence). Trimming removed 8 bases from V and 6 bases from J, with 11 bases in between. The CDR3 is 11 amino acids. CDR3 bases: TGTGCCAGCGGACGACAGGTCGAGCAGTACTTC. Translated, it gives CASGRQVEQYF.

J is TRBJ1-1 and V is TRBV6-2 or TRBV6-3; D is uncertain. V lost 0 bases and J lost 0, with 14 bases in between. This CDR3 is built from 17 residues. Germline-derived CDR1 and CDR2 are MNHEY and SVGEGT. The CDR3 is CASSYSLFGPMNTEAFF. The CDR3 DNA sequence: TGTGCCAGCAGTTACTCGTTGTTCGGCCCCATGAACACTGAAGCTTTCTTT.

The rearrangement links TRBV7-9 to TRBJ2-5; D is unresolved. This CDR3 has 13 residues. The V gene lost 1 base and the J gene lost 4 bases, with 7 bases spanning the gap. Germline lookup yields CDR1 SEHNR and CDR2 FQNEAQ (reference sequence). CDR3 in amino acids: CASSLELRETQYF. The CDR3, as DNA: TGTGCCAGCAGCTTAGAACTACGAGAGACCCAGTACTTC. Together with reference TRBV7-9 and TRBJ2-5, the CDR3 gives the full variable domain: DTGVSQNPRHKITKRGQNVTFRCDPISEHNRLYWYRQTLGQGPEFLTYFQNEAQLEKSRLLSDRFSAERPKGSFSTLEIQRTEQGDSAMYLCASSLELRETQYFGPGTRLLVL.

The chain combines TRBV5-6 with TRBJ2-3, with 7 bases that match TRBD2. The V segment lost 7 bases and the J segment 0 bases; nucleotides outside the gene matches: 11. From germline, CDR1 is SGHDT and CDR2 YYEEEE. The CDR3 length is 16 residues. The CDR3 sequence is CASEFLDGGSTDTQYF. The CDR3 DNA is TGTGCCAGCGAGTTTCTAGACGGGGGGAGCACAGATACGCAGTATTTT.

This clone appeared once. The CDR3 sequence is CASSFRGHSGNTIYF. As DNA, the CDR3 is TGTGCCAGCAGCTTTCGGGGCCACTCTGGAAACACCATATATTTT. V usage is TRBV5-8 and J usage is TRBJ1-3; maybe TRBD1 (5 bases). This CDR3 contains 15 residues. The germline V gene has CDR1 SGHTS and CDR2 YDEGEE. Trimming left V 2 bases short and J 0 bases short, with 9 bases between.

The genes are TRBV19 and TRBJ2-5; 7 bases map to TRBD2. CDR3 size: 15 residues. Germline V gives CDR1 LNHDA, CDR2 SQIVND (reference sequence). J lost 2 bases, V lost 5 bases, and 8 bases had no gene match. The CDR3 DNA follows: TGTGCCAGTAGTCCGGTCACGGGGGGACAAGAGACCCAGTACTTC. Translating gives CASSPVTGGQETQYF.

CDR3 sequence: CASSPDRVSEQFF. The CDR3 DNA reads TGTGCCAGCTCGCCCGACAGGGTCAGTGAGCAGTTCTTC. The chain recombines TRBV18 with TRBJ2-1, with 7 bases that match TRBD1. The CDR3 length is 13 residues. In germline, CDR1 is KGHSH, CDR2 LQKENI. J was trimmed by 9 bases and V by 6 bases; bases with no gene match: 8. The full variable domain, its missing parts supplied by reference TRBV18 and TRBJ2-1, is NAGVMQNPRHLVRRRGQEARLRCSPMKGHSHVYWYRQLPEEGLKFMVYLQKENIIDESGMPKERFSAEFPKEGPSILRIQQVVRGDSAAYFCASSPDRVSEQFFGPGTRLTVL.

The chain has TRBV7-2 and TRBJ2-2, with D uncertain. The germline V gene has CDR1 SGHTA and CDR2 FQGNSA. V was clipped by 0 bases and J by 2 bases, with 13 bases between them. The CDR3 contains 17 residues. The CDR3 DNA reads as TGTGCCAGCAGCTTAGCAATACAAGGCGTTAACACCGGGGAGCTGTTTTTT. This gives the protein CASSLAIQGVNTGELFF.

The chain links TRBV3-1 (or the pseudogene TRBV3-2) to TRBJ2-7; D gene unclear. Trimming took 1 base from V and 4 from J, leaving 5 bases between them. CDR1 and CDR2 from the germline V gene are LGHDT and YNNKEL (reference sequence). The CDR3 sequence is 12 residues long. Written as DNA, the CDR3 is TGTGCCAGCAGCCAAGGGGTTTACGAGCAGTACTTC. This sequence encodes CASSQGVYEQYF.